This T cell receptor (beta chain) appears in the sequencing data of a study of glioma-infiltrating T cells after dendritic cell vaccination. Time point specified: after dendritic cell vaccination, including at tumor progression/relapse. All glioblastoma patients lacked an isocitrate dehydrogenase mutation. PBMC were collected before vaccination, two weeks after the third vaccination, and at progression. J lost 4 bases, V lost 2 bases, and 4 bases had no gene match. CDR1 MGHRA and CDR2 YSYEKL come from the germline V gene. The CDR3 covers 15 residues. Clones were sequenced by immunoSEQ multiplex PCR, and TCRdb holds only the in-frame ones, with some missing. The sample lists roughly 80,000 clones; around 86% were seen once.

This sequence joins TRBV4-1 and TRBJ2-2; TRBD2 agrees at 7 bases. The clonotype comes from a human donor with glioblastoma. The specimen was blood, collected after dendritic cell vaccination. The DNA for the CDR3 is TGCGCCAGCAGCCAAACGGGAGGCGGCACCGGGGAGCTGTTTTTT. This codes for CASSQTGGGTGELFF.